This entry lists 26 T cell receptor beta chains sequenced from one sample in a study of cytotoxic CD8 clonotypes in ibrutinib-treated CLL. Only in-frame clones appear in the TCRdb table, and some are missing; sequencing was by immunoSEQ multiplex PCR. The table has approximately 45,000 clones, about 70% seen once. The sequencing here drew on PBMCs, taken after 12 months of ibrutinib treatment. These receptors were obtained from a human donor with chronic lymphocytic leukemia.

This clone was counted once. The chain couples TRBV15 to TRBJ2-3; 7 bases map to TRBD2. Germline trimming cut 3 bases from V and 2 bases from J; bases unmatched to any gene: 11. In germline, CDR1 is LNHNV, CDR2 YYDKDF (reference sequence). The CDR3 has 17 amino acids. The CDR3 region is CATSRTPPSGFTDTQYF. CDR3 nucleotide sequence: TGTGCCACCAGCAGGACCCCGCCTAGCGGTTTCACAGATACGCAGTATTTT.

CDR3 sequence reads: CASSSNPTDYEQYF. CDR3 DNA sequence: TGTGCCAGCAGCTCGAACCCTACTGATTACGAGCAGTACTTC. The gene calls are TRBV11-2 and TRBJ2-7; no reliable D call. The V end was cut by 4 bases, the J end by 4 bases, with 14 bases between. The germline CDR1 and CDR2 sequences are SGHAT and FQNNGV. CDR3 size: 14 residues.

The chain recombines TRBV5-6 with TRBJ1-3; D might be TRBD1 (5 bases). This CDR3 is built from 14 residues. CDR1 and CDR2 from the germline V gene are SGHDT and YYEEEE. V was pared by 4 bases and J by 4 bases, with 12 bases between. The CDR3 here is CASSDTGLGNTIYF. The CDR3 DNA sequence: TGTGCCAGCAGCGACACAGGTTTAGGAAACACCATATATTTT.

This sequence joins TRBV7-2 and TRBJ2-3; D call uncertain. V lost 5 bases and J 7 bases, leaving 19 bases between the germline ends. CDR1 and CDR2 from the germline V gene are SGHTA and FQGNSA. The CDR3 is made up of 15 amino acids. The chain's CDR3 is CASSVWRSEFYTQYF. CDR3 DNA sequence: TGTGCCAGCAGCGTTTGGCGGTCGGAGTTTTATACGCAGTATTTT.

The chain couples TRBV7-6 to TRBJ1-1, with no clear D. The CDR3 has 13 residues. In germline, CDR1 is SGHVS, CDR2 FNYEAQ. Between the trimmed V and J ends, which lost 2 bases and 2 bases, there was a span of 6 bases. CDR3 nucleotide sequence: TGTGCCAGCAGCTTATCTGAAAACACTGAAGCTTTCTTT. It yields the protein CASSLSENTEAFF.

This chain uses TRBV4-1 with TRBJ2-4, with D perhaps TRBD2 (6 bases). Germline-derived CDR1 and CDR2 are MGHRA and YSYEKL. The CDR3 loop spans 16 amino acids. The V gene lost 0 bases and the J gene lost 0 bases, with 9 bases spanning the gap. The CDR3 sequence is CASSQDRGLAKNIQYF. DNA of the CDR3: TGCGCCAGCAGCCAAGATCGGGGGTTAGCCAAAAACATTCAGTACTTC.

The CDR3 loop reads CASRLQGEVMNTEAFF. The CDR3 region has the DNA TGTGCCAGCAGGCTACAGGGGGAAGTAATGAACACTGAAGCTTTCTTT. The V and J genes are TRBV27 and TRBJ1-1; 8 nucleotides agree with TRBD1. The CDR3 contains 16 residues. V gave up 6 bases and J gave up 0 bases; unmatched junction bases: 9. CDR1 and CDR2 (germline): MNHEY, SMNVEV (reference sequence).

This clone was observed a single time. V is TRBV19 and J is TRBJ2-7; 7 bases agree with TRBD2. V trimming: 7 bases; J trimming: 0 bases; junction bases outside the gene matches: 3. Germline CDR1 and CDR2: LNHDA and SQIVND (reference sequence). CDR3 length: 13 amino acids. The CDR3 spells CASMASGSYEQYF. CDR3 in DNA: TGTGCCAGTATGGCTAGCGGCTCCTACGAGCAGTACTTC.

Only one count was recorded for this clone. V and J are TRBV6-5 and TRBJ1-1, with D perhaps TRBD1 (5 bases). The CDR3 is made up of 13 amino acids. Germline V CDR1 and CDR2: MNHEY, SVGAGI. Trimming pared 6 bases from V and 10 bases from J, leaving 18 bases between. DNA for the CDR3: TGTGCCAGCAGCTCGGTGCGGGGGATCGGAGCTTTCTTT. Residues: CASSSVRGIGAFF.

This clone was picked up one time. The chain employs TRBV19 and TRBJ2-5; D assignment may be TRBD1 or TRBD2 (6 bases each). This CDR3 has 14 amino acids. The ends were cut back, 10 bases at V and 5 bases at J, with 20 bases in the middle. CDR1 and CDR2 from the germline V gene are LNHDA and SQIVND (reference sequence). CDR3 amino acids: CATKRGGGPETQYF. CDR3 DNA: TGTGCCACTAAAAGAGGAGGGGGGCCGGAGACCCAGTACTTC.

This clone was detected only once. Other DNA sequences within the sample encode an identical CDR3. The rearrangement joins TRBV5-4 to TRBJ1-2; a weak D match, TRBD1 (6 bases). The V and J ends lost 0 bases and 6 bases respectively, with 6 bases between them. The germline gives CDR1 SGHNT, CDR2 YYREEE (reference sequence). This CDR3 has 12 residues. The CDR3, as DNA: TGTGCCAGCAGCTTGGACAGGGATGGCTACACCTTC. It encodes CASSLDRDGYTF. The full variable domain, rest sourced from reference TRBV5-4 and TRBJ1-2, is ETGVTQSPTHLIKTRGQQVTLRCSSQSGHNTVSWYQQALGQGPQFIFQYYREEENGRGNFPPRFSGLQFPNYSSELNVNALELDDSALYLCASSLDRDGYTFGSGTRLTVV.

The V call is TRBV14, the J call TRBJ1-5; no reliable D call. Germline assignment: CDR1 SGHDN and CDR2 FVKESK. This CDR3 region has 15 residues. V was cut by 6 bases and J by 1 base, with 13 bases left in between. CDR3 in amino acids: CASRGYSYSNQPQHF. CDR3 sequence (DNA): TGTGCCAGCAGGGGGTACAGTTACAGCAATCAGCCCCAGCATTTT.

The chain employs TRBV28 and TRBJ2-7, with 8 bases identical to TRBD1. Per germline, CDR1 MDHEN and CDR2 SYDVKM. Trimming cost V 5 bases and J 3 bases; bases outside gene matches: 9. The CDR3 runs to 15 residues. CDR3 nucleotides: TGTGCCAGCAGTCCGCATAGGGACAGGAGCTACGAGCAGTACTTC. Translation gives CASSPHRDRSYEQYF.

The chain combines TRBV21-1 with TRBJ1-3. TRBV21-1 is deemed a pseudogene. CDR3 length: 17 residues. CDR3 region: CASSPPRLQVLGNTIYF. CDR3 DNA: TGTGCCAGCAGCCCCCCCCGACTACAGGTTCTTGGAAACACCATATATTTT.

The chain joins TRBV29-1 to TRBJ1-2; D remains unclear. Trimming pared 0 bases from V and 8 bases from J, leaving 4 bases between. The CDR3 runs 10 residues. Germline CDR1 and CDR2: SQVTM and ANQGSEA. CDR3 in DNA: TGCAGCGTTGAAGAAGTCGGCTACACCTTC. This encodes CSVEEVGYTF. The full variable domain, in which reference TRBV29-1 and TRBJ1-2 provide the parts outside the CDR3, is SAVISQKPSRDICQRGTSLTIQCQVDSQVTMMFWYRQQPGQSLTLIATANQGSEATYESGFVIDKFPISRPNLTFSTLTVSNMSPEDSSIYLCSVEEVGYTFGSGTRLTVV.

The chain carries TRBV7-2 and TRBJ1-1; no reliable D call. This CDR3 spans 12 amino acids. The germline gives CDR1 SGHTA, CDR2 FQGNSA. The V end was cut by 2 bases, the J end by 8 bases, with 9 bases between. The DNA of the CDR3 is TGTGCCAGCAGCTTAAACTTCCTAGAAGCTTTCTTT. Amino acid sequence: CASSLNFLEAFF.

A few counts support this clone. CDR3 coding DNA: TGCGCCAGCAGCTTGCCGAGCACAGATACGCAGTATTTT. Its protein product is CASSLPSTDTQYF. The rearrangement uses TRBV5-1 and TRBJ2-3; D gene unclear. V dropped 1 base and J dropped 0 bases, with 3 bases sitting between them. Germline V gene data show CDR1 as SGHRS and CDR2 as YFSETQ. This CDR3 is built from 13 residues.

This clone was seen a handful of times. The chain is built from TRBV7-2 and TRBJ2-3; either TRBD1 or TRBD2 may supply D (5 bases each). This CDR3 spans 15 amino acids. Trimming left V 4 bases short and J 4 bases short, with 15 bases between. CDR1 is SGHTA, CDR2 FQGNSA, per germline. Here the CDR3 DNA reads TGTGCCAGCAGCTCCGGGGCCCAAGGGGCAGATACGCAGTATTTT. Translating it yields CASSSGAQGADTQYF.

The chain employs TRBV19 and TRBJ1-1; no firm D call. This CDR3 comprises 14 residues. V lost 7 bases, J lost 0 bases, and 12 bases lay in between. Looked up from germline, CDR1 is LNHDA and CDR2 is SQIVND (reference sequence). CDR3 amino acids: CASNPKSMNTEAFF. CDR3 sequence (DNA): TGTGCCAGTAACCCGAAATCAATGAACACTGAAGCTTTCTTT. Full variable domain (rest looked up from reference TRBV19 and TRBJ1-1): DGGITQSPKYLFRKEGQNVTLSCEQNLNHDAMYWYRQDPGQGLRLIYYSQIVNDFQKGDIAEGYSVSREKKESFPLTVTSAQKNPTAFYLCASNPKSMNTEAFFGQGTRLTVV.

This clone appeared once. The chain recombines TRBV19 with TRBJ2-1; D possibly corresponds to TRBD2 (6 bases). Germline V gene data show CDR1 as LNHDA and CDR2 as SQIVND (reference sequence). Trimming pared 8 bases from V and 1 base from J, leaving 12 bases between. This CDR3 is 14 amino acids long. CDR3 amino acids: CASCRDSSYNEQFF. CDR3 in DNA: TGTGCCAGTTGCCGGGACTCGTCCTACAATGAGCAGTTCTTC.

The chain has TRBV7-8 and TRBJ2-2, with TRBD2 identical over 7 bases. The CDR3 is 17 residues long. With 5 bases clipped from V and 4 bases from J, the junction kept 13 bases outside the gene matches. In germline, CDR1 is SGHVS, CDR2 FQNEAQ. The CDR3 sequence: CASSRRGGSGSTGELFF. As DNA, the CDR3 is TGTGCCAGCAGCCGTCGTGGCGGGAGTGGCAGCACCGGGGAGCTGTTTTTT.

This clone was seen a handful of times. This rearrangement joins TRBV28 to TRBJ1-2; the D is unclear. CDR1 and CDR2 from the germline V gene are MDHEN and SYDVKM. This CDR3 spans 12 amino acids. Trimming took 5 bases from V and 5 from J, leaving 9 bases between them. As DNA, the CDR3 is TGTGCCAGCAGTCCCAACACTTATGGCTACACCTTC. The encoded protein is CASSPNTYGYTF.

The chain recombines TRBV6-5 with TRBJ2-1; 14 positions match TRBD2. The CDR3 runs 16 residues. In germline, CDR1 is MNHEY, CDR2 SVGAGI. V was pared by 2 bases and J by 8 bases, with 5 bases of the junction left unmatched. The CDR3 DNA reads as TGTGCCAGCAGTTACAGGACTAGCGGGAGGTTGGATGAGCAGTTCTTC. Protein product: CASSYRTSGRLDEQFF.

This clone came up once. The CDR3 coding sequence is TGTGCCAGCAGTTACGGCGGGACGAGGGGCGAGACCCAGTACTTC. Its translation: CASSYGGTRGETQYF. The chain carries TRBV6-5 and TRBJ2-5; D possibly corresponds to TRBD2 (6 bases). This CDR3 comprises 15 residues. Germline CDR1 and CDR2: MNHEY and SVGAGI. V was trimmed by 2 bases and J by 5 bases, leaving 15 bases between them.

This chain joins TRBV4-1 and TRBJ2-7, with D possibly being TRBD1 (5 bases). In germline, CDR1 is MGHRA, CDR2 YSYEKL. The CDR3 sequence is 15 residues long. The V end lost 1 base, the J end lost 0 bases, and 10 bases lay between the germline ends. The CDR3 is CASSQGQRLSYEQYF. CDR3 DNA: TGCGCCAGCAGCCAAGGACAGCGCCTCTCCTACGAGCAGTACTTC.

This clone was observed a single time. This chain uses TRBV18 with TRBJ2-1, with 9 bases fitting TRBD2. V lost 4 bases, J lost 2 bases, and 3 bases stayed unmatched. The CDR3 has 15 amino acids. The germline CDR1 and CDR2 sequences are KGHSH and LQKENI. CDR3: CASSLTSGTYNEQFF. Here the CDR3 DNA reads TGTGCCAGCTCACTGACTAGCGGCACCTACAATGAGCAGTTCTTC.